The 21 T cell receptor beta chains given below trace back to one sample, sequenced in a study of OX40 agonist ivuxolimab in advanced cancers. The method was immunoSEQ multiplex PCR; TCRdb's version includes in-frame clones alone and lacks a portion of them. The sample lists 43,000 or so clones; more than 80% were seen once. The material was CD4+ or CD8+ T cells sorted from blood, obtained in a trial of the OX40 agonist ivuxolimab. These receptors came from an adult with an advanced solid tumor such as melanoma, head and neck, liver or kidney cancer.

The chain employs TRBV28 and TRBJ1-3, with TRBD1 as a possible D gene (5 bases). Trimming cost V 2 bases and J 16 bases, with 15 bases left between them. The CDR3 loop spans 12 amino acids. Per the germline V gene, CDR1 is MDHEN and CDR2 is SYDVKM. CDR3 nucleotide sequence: TGTGCCAGCAGTTTAGGGGGAGGGGTCCGCTATTTT. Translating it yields CASSLGGGVRYF.

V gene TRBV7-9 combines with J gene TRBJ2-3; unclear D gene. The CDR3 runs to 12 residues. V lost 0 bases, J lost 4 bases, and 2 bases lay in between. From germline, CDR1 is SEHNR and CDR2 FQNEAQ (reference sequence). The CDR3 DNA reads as TGTGCCAGCAGCTTAGCCGCAGATACGCAGTATTTT. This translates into CASSLAADTQYF. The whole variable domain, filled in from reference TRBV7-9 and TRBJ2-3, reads DTGVSQNPRHKITKRGQNVTFRCDPISEHNRLYWYRQTLGQGPEFLTYFQNEAQLEKSRLLSDRFSAERPKGSFSTLEIQRTEQGDSAMYLCASSLAADTQYFGPGTRLTVL.

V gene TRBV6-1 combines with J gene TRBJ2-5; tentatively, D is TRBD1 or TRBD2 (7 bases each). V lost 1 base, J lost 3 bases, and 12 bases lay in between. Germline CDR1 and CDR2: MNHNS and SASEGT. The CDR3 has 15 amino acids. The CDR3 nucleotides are TGTGCCAGCAGTGAAGGCGGGGGACAGAAAGAGACCCAGTACTTC. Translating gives CASSEGGGQKETQYF.

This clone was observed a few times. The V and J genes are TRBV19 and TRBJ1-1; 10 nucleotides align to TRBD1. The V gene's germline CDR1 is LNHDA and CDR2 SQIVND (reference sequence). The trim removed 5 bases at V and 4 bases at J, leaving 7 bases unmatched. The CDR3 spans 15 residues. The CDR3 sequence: CASSPGQGTGTEAFF. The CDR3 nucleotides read TGTGCCAGTAGTCCGGGACAGGGGACGGGCACTGAAGCTTTCTTT.

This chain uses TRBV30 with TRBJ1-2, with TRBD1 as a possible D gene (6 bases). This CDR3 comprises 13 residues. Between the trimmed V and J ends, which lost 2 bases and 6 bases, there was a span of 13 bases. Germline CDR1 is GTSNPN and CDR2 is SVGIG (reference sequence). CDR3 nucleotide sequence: TGTGCCTGGAGTTTAGGGGGAACTAATGGCTACACCTTC. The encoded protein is CAWSLGGTNGYTF.

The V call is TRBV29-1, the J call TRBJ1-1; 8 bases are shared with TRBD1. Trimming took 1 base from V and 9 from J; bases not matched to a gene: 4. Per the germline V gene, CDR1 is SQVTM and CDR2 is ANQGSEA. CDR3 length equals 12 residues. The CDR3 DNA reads TGCAGCGTTGAAGGGGGACAGGAAAAAGCTTTCTTT. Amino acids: CSVEGGQEKAFF.

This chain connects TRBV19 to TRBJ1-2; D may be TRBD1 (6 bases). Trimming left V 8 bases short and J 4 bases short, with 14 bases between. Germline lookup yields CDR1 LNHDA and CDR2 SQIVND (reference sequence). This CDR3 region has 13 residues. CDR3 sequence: CASAGQLIYGYTF. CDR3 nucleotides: TGTGCCAGTGCGGGACAATTGATCTATGGCTACACCTTC.

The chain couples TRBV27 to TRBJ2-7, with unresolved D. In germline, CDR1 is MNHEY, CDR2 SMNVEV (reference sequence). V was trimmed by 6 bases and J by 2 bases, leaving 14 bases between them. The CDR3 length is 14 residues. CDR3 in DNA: TGTGCCAGCAGCTCACCTTTACGGGCCTACGAGCAGTACTTC. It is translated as CASSSPLRAYEQYF.

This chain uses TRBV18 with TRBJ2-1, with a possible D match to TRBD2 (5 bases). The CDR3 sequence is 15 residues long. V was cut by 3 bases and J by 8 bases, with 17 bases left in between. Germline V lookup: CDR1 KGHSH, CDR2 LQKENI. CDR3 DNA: TGTGCCAGCTCACCTCCCGGGGTCCGACGGGATGAGCAGTTCTTC. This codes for CASSPPGVRRDEQFF.

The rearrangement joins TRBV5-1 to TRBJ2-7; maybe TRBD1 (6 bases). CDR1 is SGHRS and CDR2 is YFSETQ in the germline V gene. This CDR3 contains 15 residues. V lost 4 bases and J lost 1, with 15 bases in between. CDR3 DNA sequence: TGCGCCAGCAGCGGAACCGGGACAAGGTCCTACGAGCAGTACTTC. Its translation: CASSGTGTRSYEQYF.

Here the CDR3 DNA reads TGTGCCAGTAGGCTTAAGGGGACCCACGAGCAGTACTTC. As protein: CASRLKGTHEQYF. This chain connects TRBV19 to TRBJ2-7; D possibly uses TRBD1 or TRBD2 (5 bases each). V was shortened by 6 bases and J by 5 bases, with 14 bases between the two germline ends. Germline CDR1 and CDR2: LNHDA and SQIVND (reference sequence). This CDR3 comprises 13 residues.

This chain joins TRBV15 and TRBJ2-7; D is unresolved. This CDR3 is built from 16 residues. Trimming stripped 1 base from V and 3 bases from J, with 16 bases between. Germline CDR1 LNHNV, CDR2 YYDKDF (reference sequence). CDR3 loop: CATSRGIDRTDYEQYF. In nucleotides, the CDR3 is TGTGCCACCAGCAGAGGAATTGATCGGACGGACTACGAGCAGTACTTC.

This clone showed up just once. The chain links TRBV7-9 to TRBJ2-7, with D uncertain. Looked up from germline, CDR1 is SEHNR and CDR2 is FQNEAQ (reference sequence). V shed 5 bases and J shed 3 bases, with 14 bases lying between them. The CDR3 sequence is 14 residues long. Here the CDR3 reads CASSLPGWSYEQYF. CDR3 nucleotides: TGTGCCAGCAGCCTCCCCGGTTGGAGCTACGAGCAGTACTTC.

This CDR3 is CASSEAGYEQYF. The CDR3 DNA is TGTGCCAGCAGTGAAGCGGGATACGAGCAGTACTTC. This chain links TRBV2 with TRBJ2-7, with D uncertain. V was pared by 0 bases and J by 4 bases, with 4 bases between. CDR1 and CDR2 (germline): SNHLY, FYNNEI. The CDR3 consists of 12 residues.

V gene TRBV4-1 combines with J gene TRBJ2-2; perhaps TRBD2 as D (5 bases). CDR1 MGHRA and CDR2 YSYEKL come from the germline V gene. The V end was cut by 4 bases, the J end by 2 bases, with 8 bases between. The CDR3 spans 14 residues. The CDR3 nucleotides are TGCGCCAGCAGCCGGACTGTTAACACCGGGGAGCTGTTTTTT. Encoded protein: CASSRTVNTGELFF.

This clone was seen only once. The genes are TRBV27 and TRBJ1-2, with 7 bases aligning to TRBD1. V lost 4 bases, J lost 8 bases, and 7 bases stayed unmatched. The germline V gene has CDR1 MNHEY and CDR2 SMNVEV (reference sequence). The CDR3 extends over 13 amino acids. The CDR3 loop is CASSSDRVRGYTF. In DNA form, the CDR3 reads TGTGCCAGCAGTTCAGACAGGGTTCGGGGCTACACCTTC.

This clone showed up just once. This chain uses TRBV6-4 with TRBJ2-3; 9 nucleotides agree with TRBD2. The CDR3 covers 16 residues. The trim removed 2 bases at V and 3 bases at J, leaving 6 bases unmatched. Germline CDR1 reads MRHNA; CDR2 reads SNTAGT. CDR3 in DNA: TGTGCCAGCAGTGACGAGGCGGGAGGGCCAACAGATACGCAGTATTTT. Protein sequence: CASSDEAGGPTDTQYF.

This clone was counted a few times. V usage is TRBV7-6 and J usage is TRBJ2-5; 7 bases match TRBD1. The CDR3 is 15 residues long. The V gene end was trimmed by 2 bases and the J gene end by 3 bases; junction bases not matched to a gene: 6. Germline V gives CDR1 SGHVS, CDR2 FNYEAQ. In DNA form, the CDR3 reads TGTGCCAGCAGCTTATCGGGACAGAAGAAAGAGACCCAGTACTTC. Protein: CASSLSGQKKETQYF.

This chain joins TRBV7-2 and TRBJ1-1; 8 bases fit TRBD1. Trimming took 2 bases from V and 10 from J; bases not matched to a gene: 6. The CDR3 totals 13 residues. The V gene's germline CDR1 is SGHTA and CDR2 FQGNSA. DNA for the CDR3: TGTGCCAGCAGCTTAATCTTAGGGACAGGAGCTTTCTTT. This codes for CASSLILGTGAFF.

CDR3 DNA: TGTGCCTGGAGTGACCCGGCGGTAGCCAAAAACATTCAGTACTTC. It yields the protein CAWSDPAVAKNIQYF. The rearrangement uses TRBV30 and TRBJ2-4, with D unresolved. Trimming shortened V by 1 base and J by 0 bases, and 10 bases separated the two germline ends. The germline V gene encodes CDR1 GTSNPN and CDR2 SVGIG (reference sequence). The CDR3 spans 15 residues.

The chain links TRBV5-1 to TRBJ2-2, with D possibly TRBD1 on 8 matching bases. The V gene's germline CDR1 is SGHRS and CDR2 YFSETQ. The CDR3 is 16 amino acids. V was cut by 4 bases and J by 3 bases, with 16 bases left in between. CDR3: CASSPDRGGDTGELFF. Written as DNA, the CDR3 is TGCGCCAGCAGCCCTGACAGGGGAGGGGACACCGGGGAGCTGTTTTTT.